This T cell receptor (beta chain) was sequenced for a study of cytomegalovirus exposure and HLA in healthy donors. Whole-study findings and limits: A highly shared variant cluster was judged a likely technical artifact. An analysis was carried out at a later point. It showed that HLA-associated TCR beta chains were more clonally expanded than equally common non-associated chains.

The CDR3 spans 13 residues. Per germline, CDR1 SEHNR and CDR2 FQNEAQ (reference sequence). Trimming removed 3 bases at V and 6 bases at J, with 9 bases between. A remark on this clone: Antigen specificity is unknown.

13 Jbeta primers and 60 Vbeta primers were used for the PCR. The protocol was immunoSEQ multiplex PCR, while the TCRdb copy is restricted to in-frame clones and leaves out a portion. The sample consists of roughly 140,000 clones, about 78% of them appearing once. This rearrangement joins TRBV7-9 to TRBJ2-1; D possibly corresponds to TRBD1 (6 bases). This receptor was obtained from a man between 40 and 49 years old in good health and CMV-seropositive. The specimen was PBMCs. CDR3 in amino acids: CASSFSGVNEQFF. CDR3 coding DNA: TGTGCCAGCAGCTTTTCAGGGGTCAATGAGCAGTTCTTC.